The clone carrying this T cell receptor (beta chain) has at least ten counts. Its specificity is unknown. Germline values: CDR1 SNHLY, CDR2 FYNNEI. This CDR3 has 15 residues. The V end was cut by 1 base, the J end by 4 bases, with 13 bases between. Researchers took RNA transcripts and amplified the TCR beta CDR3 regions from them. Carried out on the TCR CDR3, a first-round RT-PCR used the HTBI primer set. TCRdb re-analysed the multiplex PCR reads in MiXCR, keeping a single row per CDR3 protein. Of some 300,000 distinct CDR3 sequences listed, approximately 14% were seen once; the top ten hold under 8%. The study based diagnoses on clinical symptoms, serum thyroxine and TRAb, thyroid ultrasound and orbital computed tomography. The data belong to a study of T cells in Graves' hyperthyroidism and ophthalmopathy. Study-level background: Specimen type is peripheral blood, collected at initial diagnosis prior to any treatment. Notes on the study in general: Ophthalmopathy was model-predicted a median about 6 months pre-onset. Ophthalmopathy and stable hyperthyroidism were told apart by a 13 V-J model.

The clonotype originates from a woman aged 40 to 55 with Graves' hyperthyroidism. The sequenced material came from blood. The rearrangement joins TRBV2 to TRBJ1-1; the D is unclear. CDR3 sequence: CASSEDSQIGTEAFF. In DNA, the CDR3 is TGTGCCAGCAGTGAAGACAGCCAAATCGGCACTGAAGCTTTCTTT.